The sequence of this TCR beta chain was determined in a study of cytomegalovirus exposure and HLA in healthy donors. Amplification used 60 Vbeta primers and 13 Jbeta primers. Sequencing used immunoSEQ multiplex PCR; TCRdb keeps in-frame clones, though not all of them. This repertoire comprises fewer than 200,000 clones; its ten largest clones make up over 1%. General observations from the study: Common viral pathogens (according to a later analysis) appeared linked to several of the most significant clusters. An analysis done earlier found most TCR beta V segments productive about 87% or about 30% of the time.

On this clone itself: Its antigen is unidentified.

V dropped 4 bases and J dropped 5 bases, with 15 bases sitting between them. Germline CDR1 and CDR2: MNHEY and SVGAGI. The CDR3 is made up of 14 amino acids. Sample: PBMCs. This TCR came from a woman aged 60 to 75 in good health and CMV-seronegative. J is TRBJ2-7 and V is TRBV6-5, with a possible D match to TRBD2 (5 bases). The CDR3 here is CASSSLRWEHEQYF. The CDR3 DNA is TGTGCCAGCAGTTCCCTTAGGTGGGAGCACGAGCAGTACTTC.